This passage covers 23 T cell receptor beta chains from one sample sequenced in a study of blood T cell repertoires in COVID-19. Libraries were prepared by immunoSEQ multiplex PCR; TCRdb keeps only in-frame clonotypes and omits some of them. The sample shows some 670,000 clones, about 90% of them seen only once. Sample: peripheral blood. All receptors derive from a woman between 18 and 29 years old with acute or convalescent COVID-19.

The chain links TRBV28 to TRBJ2-3; D gene unclear. With 4 bases removed from V and 1 base from J, the gap between germline ends came to 3 bases. This CDR3 contains 12 residues. CDR1 is MDHEN and CDR2 is SYDVKM in the germline V gene. CDR3 protein: CASSSRTDTQYF. The DNA for the CDR3 is TGTGCCAGCAGTTCTCGCACAGATACGCAGTATTTT.

The rearrangement joins TRBV27 to TRBJ2-7; possibly TRBD2 for D (7 bases). V was cut by 6 bases and J by 9 bases, with 27 bases left in between. The CDR3 consists of 16 residues. Germline V gene sequence: CDR1 MNHEY, CDR2 SMNVEV (reference sequence). CDR3 in DNA: TGTGCCAGCAGCCAAAGGGGGGGATCGTCCGCCTATGGGCAGTACTTC. This sequence encodes CASSQRGGSSAYGQYF.

This chain connects TRBV5-1 to TRBJ1-3; D is undetermined. Germline CDR1 SGHRS, CDR2 YFSETQ. The V end was cut by 4 bases, the J end by 0 bases, with 11 bases between. The CDR3 sequence is 15 residues long. CDR3 nucleotides: TGCGCCAGCAGCGCAGATGGACTCTCTGGAAACACCATATATTTT. Translation gives CASSADGLSGNTIYF.

The V and J genes are TRBV5-1 and TRBJ2-2; TRBD2 is a possible D gene (5 bases). Trimming took off 7 bases at V and 0 bases at J, with 16 bases between the two ends. CDR3 length: 16 amino acids. Per the germline V gene, CDR1 is SGHRS and CDR2 is YFSETQ. The CDR3 DNA reads as TGCGCCAGCCGAGGTTCGGGGTTCGCGAACACCGGGGAGCTGTTTTTT. Translated, it gives CASRGSGFANTGELFF. Based on the CDR3 plus reference TRBV5-1 and TRBJ2-2, the full variable domain is KAGVTQTPRYLIKTRGQQVTLSCSPISGHRSVSWYQQTPGQGLQFLFEYFSETQRNKGNFPGRFSGRQFSNSRSEMNVSTLELGDSALYLCASRGSGFANTGELFFGEGSRLTVL.

This clone was seen a single time. V and J are TRBV7-9 and TRBJ1-1; D remains unclear. The CDR3 has 15 residues. The germline V gene encodes CDR1 SEHNR and CDR2 FQNEAQ (reference sequence). V was trimmed by 2 bases and J by 1 base, leaving 11 bases between them. Written as DNA, the CDR3 is TGTGCCAGCAGCTTATTGCGGGGTAAGAACACTGAAGCTTTCTTT. It encodes CASSLLRGKNTEAFF.

The chain couples TRBV2 to TRBJ2-7; possibly TRBD2 for D (7 bases). The CDR3 spans 15 residues. The germline gives CDR1 SNHLY, CDR2 FYNNEI. V was cut by 6 bases and J by 1 base, with 16 bases left in between. CDR3 residues: CASSEGRGGSYEQYF. Written as DNA, the CDR3 is TGTGCCAGCAGCGAGGGCAGGGGAGGGTCCTACGAGCAGTACTTC.

The CDR3: CASSHQGNSGANVLTF. The CDR3, as DNA: TGTGCCAGCAGCCACCAGGGGAACTCTGGGGCCAACGTCCTGACTTTC. The chain recombines TRBV7-8 with TRBJ2-6; the D gene is possibly TRBD1 (6 bases). Trimming removed 5 bases from V and 0 bases from J, with 11 bases in between. The CDR3 runs 16 residues. The germline gives CDR1 SGHVS, CDR2 FQNEAQ.

The chain employs TRBV19 and TRBJ1-2, with a tentative D call TRBD1 (6 bases). Trimming pared 3 bases from V and 6 bases from J, leaving 8 bases between. Per germline, CDR1 LNHDA and CDR2 SQIVND (reference sequence). The CDR3 totals 12 residues. The CDR3 DNA follows: TGTGCCAGTAGTATTACAGGGAATGGCTACACCTTC. Protein product: CASSITGNGYTF.

This rearrangement joins TRBV6-2 or TRBV6-3 to TRBJ2-1; no firm D call. Germline V CDR1 and CDR2: MNHEY, SVGEGT. This CDR3 has 11 amino acids. The ends were cut back, 0 bases at V and 10 bases at J, with 4 bases in the middle. Written as DNA, the CDR3 is TGTGCCAGCAGTTACTCACTCGAGCAGTTCTTC. Residues: CASSYSLEQFF.

The rearrangement uses TRBV29-1 and TRBJ2-5, with no clear D. Germline-derived CDR1 and CDR2 are SQVTM and ANQGSEA. Trimming left V 3 bases short and J 2 bases short, with 7 bases between. CDR3 length: 12 residues. The CDR3 nucleotides are TGCAGCGTTGATTATCTTCAAGAGACCCAGTACTTC. Translating it yields CSVDYLQETQYF.

This rearrangement joins TRBV6-5 to TRBJ1-2, with TRBD1 matching over 7 bases. Germline trimming cut 2 bases from V and 4 bases from J; bases unmatched to any gene: 7. Germline CDR1 MNHEY, CDR2 SVGAGI. The CDR3 totals 15 residues. The CDR3 DNA reads TGTGCCAGCAGTTACACGGGACAGCCGCTCTATGGCTACACCTTC. This sequence encodes CASSYTGQPLYGYTF.

This chain connects TRBV2 to TRBJ1-6, with 11 bases identical to TRBD1. This CDR3 spans 15 amino acids. Germline V lookup: CDR1 SNHLY, CDR2 FYNNEI. Trimming took 8 bases from V and 6 from J; bases not matched to a gene: 6. DNA of the CDR3: TGTGCCAGCTACACCGGGACAGGGGGTAATTCACCCCTCCACTTT. Its translation: CASYTGTGGNSPLHF.

This chain connects TRBV5-6 to TRBJ1-1, with D possibly matching TRBD1 (5 bases). Trimming removed 5 bases from V and 4 bases from J, with 9 bases in between. There are 12 residues in the CDR3. Germline lookup yields CDR1 SGHDT and CDR2 YYEEEE. CDR3 nucleotides: TGTGCCAGCAGTTGGGGGGGCACTGAAGCTTTCTTT. It codes for CASSWGGTEAFF.

This rearrangement joins TRBV30 to TRBJ1-5, with D perhaps matching TRBD1 (5 bases). The germline gives CDR1 GTSNPN, CDR2 SVGIG (reference sequence). The CDR3 extends over 13 amino acids. V lost 1 base, J lost 7 bases, and 11 bases lay in between. In DNA, the CDR3 is TGTGCCTGGAGTGGGGGCCGAGGACAGCCCCAGCATTTT. Its translation is CAWSGGRGQPQHF. Drawing the rest from reference TRBV30 and TRBJ1-5, the complete variable domain is SQTIHQWPATLVQPVGSPLSLECTVEGTSNPNLYWYRQAAGRGLQLLFYSVGIGQISSEVPQNLSASRPQDRQFILSSKKLLLSDSGFYLCAWSGGRGQPQHFGDGTRLSIL.

The chain has TRBV6-6 and TRBJ2-6, with 10 bases fitting TRBD2. The CDR3 has 19 amino acids. Germline V gives CDR1 MNHNY, CDR2 SVGAGI (reference sequence). V lost 5 bases to trimming and J lost 2 bases; unmatched junction nucleotides: 12. The DNA of the CDR3 is TGTGCCAGCAGTCCCCCCCGTCGTAGCGGGGGGCCTGGGGCCAACGTCCTGACTTTC. Amino acid sequence: CASSPPRRSGGPGANVLTF.

The chain couples TRBV10-2 to TRBJ2-2; 7 positions agree with TRBD1. Germline V CDR1 and CDR2: WSHSY, SAAADI. The CDR3 is made up of 14 amino acids. With 6 bases clipped from V and 1 base from J, the junction kept 2 bases outside the gene matches. CDR3 bases: TGCGCCAGCAGAAGGACAGGGAACACCGGGGAGCTGTTTTTT. It codes for CASRRTGNTGELFF.

This chain connects TRBV21-1 to TRBJ2-1; no DNA check was done on the table's D call, TRBD1. TRBV21-1 is marked as a pseudogene. CDR3 length: 13 residues. The CDR3 is CASSKGTANEQFF. The CDR3 coding sequence is TGTGCCAGCAGCAAAGGGACAGCCAATGAGCAGTTCTTC.

In this sample, this clone turned up once. The chain couples TRBV24-1 to TRBJ2-1, with 8 bases that match TRBD1. Germline V gene lookup returns CDR1 KGHDR and CDR2 SFDVKD. The CDR3 extends over 16 amino acids. The V gene end was trimmed by 10 bases and the J gene end by 4 bases; junction bases not matched to a gene: 14. The CDR3 DNA reads as TGTGCCACACAGAAAATGGCGGGACAGGTTTACAATGAGCAGTTCTTC. It is translated as CATQKMAGQVYNEQFF.

The gene calls are TRBV4-1 and TRBJ2-7; D is perhaps TRBD1 (6 bases). Germline V CDR1 and CDR2: MGHRA, YSYEKL. The ends were cut back, 3 bases at V and 3 bases at J, with 15 bases in the middle. The CDR3 spans 15 residues. In DNA form, the CDR3 reads TGCGCCAGCAGCCACCCCCTGGGGGCGGTCTACGAGCAGTACTTC. It specifies CASSHPLGAVYEQYF.

V gene TRBV5-5 combines with J gene TRBJ2-1; no firm D call. The CDR3 length is 11 residues. CDR1 is SGHKS and CDR2 is YYEKEE in the germline V gene (reference sequence). V lost 4 bases and J lost 10, with 9 bases in between. The CDR3 DNA sequence: TGTGCCAGCAGCCCAGTGGGCGAGCAGTTCTTC. This sequence encodes CASSPVGEQFF.

The gene calls are TRBV28 and TRBJ2-1, with TRBD2 identical over 7 bases. Germline trimming cut 6 bases from V and 0 bases from J; bases unmatched to any gene: 5. CDR1 is MDHEN and CDR2 is SYDVKM in the germline V gene. The CDR3 length is 15 residues. In DNA, the CDR3 is TGTGCCAGCAGGACGAGCGGGGCCTCCTACAATGAGCAGTTCTTC. This sequence encodes CASRTSGASYNEQFF.

The chain has TRBV11-1 and TRBJ1-1, with 11 bases aligning to TRBD1. The CDR3 runs 14 residues. The germline V gene has CDR1 SGHAT and CDR2 FQDESV (reference sequence). Germline trimming cut 6 bases from V and 4 bases from J; bases unmatched to any gene: 4. DNA for the CDR3: TGTGCCAGCAGTTGGGGACAGGGGGTCACTGAAGCTTTCTTT. This translates into CASSWGQGVTEAFF.

The chain couples TRBV2 to TRBJ1-1; TRBD1 aligns across 7 bases. The CDR3 is made up of 14 amino acids. V lost 3 bases, J lost 4 bases, and 5 bases stayed unmatched. Germline loops: CDR1 SNHLY, CDR2 FYNNEI. Here the CDR3 DNA reads TGTGCCAGCAGTGAGTTAGGGGGCGGCACTGAAGCTTTCTTT. Its protein is CASSELGGGTEAFF. Full variable domain (remainder filled in from reference TRBV2 and TRBJ1-1): EPEVTQTPSHQVTQMGQEVILRCVPISNHLYFYWYRQILGQKVEFLVSFYNNEISEKSEIFDDQFSVERPDGSNFTLKIRSTKLEDSAMYFCASSELGGGTEAFFGQGTRLTVV.